Listed here are 5 T cell receptor beta chains from one sample, sequenced in a study of T cell repertoires in cytomegalovirus infection. MiXCR, run by TCRdb on the reads, gives a single entry per CDR3 protein. Of about 740,000 distinct CDR3 sequences listed, approximately 40% were seen once; the top ten hold 2.8%. The sequencing input was PBMCs. Source of these receptors: a human donor in good health (CMV status not recorded). Some clones in this sample may be carry-over from other donors' samples.

This clonotype has a count of ten or more. The chain recombines TRBV7-3 with TRBJ2-2; D is ambiguous. CDR1 is SGHTA and CDR2 is FQGTGA in the germline V gene. V shed 5 bases and J shed 6 bases, with 7 bases lying between them. This CDR3 is 12 amino acids long. CDR3 sequence: CASSTRSGELFF. The CDR3 DNA is TGTGCCAGCAGCACACGATCCGGGGAGCTGTTTTTT.

This clonotype was found a few times. The chain recombines TRBV28 with TRBJ2-7; D unresolved. Germline V gene data show CDR1 as MDHEN and CDR2 as SYDVKM. V dropped 7 bases and J dropped 0 bases, with 10 bases sitting between them. This CDR3 spans 13 amino acids. The CDR3 nucleotides read TGTGCCAGCAACCCAAGGAGCTCCTACGAGCAGTACTTC. As protein: CASNPRSSYEQYF.

The gene calls are TRBV19 and TRBJ1-5, with D maybe TRBD1 (6 bases). The CDR3 spans 15 residues. V was clipped by 6 bases and J by 2 bases, with 14 bases between them. Germline lookup yields CDR1 LNHDA and CDR2 SQIVND (reference sequence). The CDR3 coding sequence is TGTGCCAGTAGGTATGGGGGCGGTGGCAATCAGCCCCAGCATTTT. This encodes CASRYGGGGNQPQHF.

The chain has TRBV28 and TRBJ2-2, with TRBD1 as a possible D gene (6 bases). V dropped 3 bases and J dropped 4 bases, with 18 bases sitting between them. The germline gives CDR1 MDHEN, CDR2 SYDVKM. The CDR3 consists of 17 residues. CDR3 protein: CASSFRQGPTGTGELFF. CDR3 bases: TGTGCCAGCAGTTTCCGGCAGGGCCCGACAGGCACCGGGGAGCTGTTTTTT.

This chain joins TRBV10-3 and TRBJ2-3; D unresolved. CDR3 length: 13 amino acids. V lost 3 bases, J lost 6 bases, and 10 bases lay in between. Germline V gene sequence: CDR1 ENHRY, CDR2 SYGVKD. The DNA for the CDR3 is TGTGCCATCAGTGATGGTAGAAGGGATACGCAGTATTTT. Translating gives CAISDGRRDTQYF.